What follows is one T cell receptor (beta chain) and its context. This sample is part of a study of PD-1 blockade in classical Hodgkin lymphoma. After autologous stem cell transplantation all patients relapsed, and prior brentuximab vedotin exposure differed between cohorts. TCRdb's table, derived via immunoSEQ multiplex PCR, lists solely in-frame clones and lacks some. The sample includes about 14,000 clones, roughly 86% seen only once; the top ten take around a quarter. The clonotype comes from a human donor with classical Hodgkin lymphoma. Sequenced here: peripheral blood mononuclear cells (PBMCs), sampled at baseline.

The CDR3 is CASSLIGTGASKGREKLFF. The CDR3 DNA reads TGTGCCAGCAGCTTAATCGGGACAGGCGCCTCGAAGGGTCGTGAAAAACTGTTTTTT. The gene calls are TRBV7-6 and TRBJ1-4; 8 nucleotides align to TRBD1. This CDR3 comprises 19 residues. From germline, CDR1 is SGHVS and CDR2 FNYEAQ. With 2 bases clipped from V and 7 bases from J, the junction kept 18 bases outside the gene matches.